The 22 T cell receptor beta chains given below trace back to one sample, sequenced in a study of blood T cell repertoires in COVID-19. Clones were read by immunoSEQ multiplex PCR, and TCRdb kept only the in-frame ones, dropping some. The sample comprises approximately 94,000 clones, 90% to 95% of which are singletons, and 3% to 4.5% rests with the top ten. Sequenced input: peripheral blood. The receptor source for this set is a woman between 50 and 59 years old in a cohort sampled during active COVID-19.

This clone was counted between two and nine times. The chain recombines TRBV18 with TRBJ2-7, with D tentatively TRBD2 (5 bases). CDR1 is KGHSH, CDR2 LQKENI, per germline. Trimming pared 3 bases from V and 7 bases from J, leaving 19 bases between. The CDR3 runs 15 residues. The CDR3 coding sequence is TGTGCCAGCTCACCTCTCGACTATGAGCTAGGGGAGCAGTACTTC. This encodes CASSPLDYELGEQYF.

J is TRBJ2-2 and V is TRBV18; D might be TRBD2 (6 bases). This CDR3 region has 15 residues. Germline V gives CDR1 KGHSH, CDR2 LQKENI. V lost 3 bases and J 4 bases, leaving 12 bases between the germline ends. The CDR3 spells CASSPTPGGTGELFF. In DNA form, the CDR3 reads TGTGCCAGCTCACCGACGCCCGGGGGCACCGGGGAGCTGTTTTTT.

The rearrangement links TRBV5-6 to TRBJ2-3; 11 bases line up with TRBD2. V was pared by 3 bases and J by 2 bases, with 5 bases of the junction left unmatched. In germline, CDR1 is SGHDT, CDR2 YYEEEE. CDR3 length: 16 amino acids. The chain's CDR3 is CASSSLAGGYTDTQYF. The CDR3 region has the DNA TGTGCCAGCAGCTCGTTAGCGGGGGGGTACACAGATACGCAGTATTTT.

The rearrangement uses TRBV9 and TRBJ2-3, with 11 bases that match TRBD1. Germline V gene data show CDR1 as SGDLS and CDR2 as YYNGEE. Germline trimming cut 5 bases from V and 3 bases from J; bases unmatched to any gene: 14. The CDR3 sequence is 18 residues long. The chain's CDR3 is CASSPSGEWDRGTDTQYF. CDR3 DNA: TGTGCCAGCAGTCCTAGTGGGGAGTGGGACAGGGGGACAGATACGCAGTATTTT.

The CDR3: CASSRMQGRTATEAFF. The CDR3 DNA sequence: TGTGCCAGCAGCCGAATGCAGGGGCGCACGGCGACGGAAGCTTTCTTT. The V and J genes are TRBV5-5 and TRBJ1-1, with D possibly being TRBD1 (6 bases). CDR3 length: 16 residues. V was cut by 4 bases and J by 8 bases, with 24 bases left in between. Germline values: CDR1 SGHKS, CDR2 YYEKEE (reference sequence).

The chain carries TRBV7-3 and TRBJ2-3, with 11 bases matching TRBD2. The V segment lost 6 bases and the J segment 1 base; nucleotides outside the gene matches: 21. Germline values: CDR1 SGHTA, CDR2 FQGTGA. The CDR3 contains 21 residues. The CDR3 sequence is CASRSYPGLAASLNGTDTQYF. CDR3 bases: TGTGCCAGCAGATCGTATCCGGGACTAGCGGCCTCTCTTAATGGCACAGATACGCAGTATTTT.

V is TRBV25-1 and J is TRBJ2-7; 9 nucleotides line up with TRBD1. V lost 10 bases, J lost 8 bases, and 6 bases stayed unmatched. The CDR3 has 11 residues. Germline loops: CDR1 MGHDK, CDR2 SYGVNS. CDR3: CATGQGHKQYF. In DNA, the CDR3 is TGTGCCACGGGACAGGGACACAAGCAGTACTTC.

V gene TRBV4-1 combines with J gene TRBJ1-5, with D tentatively TRBD1 (6 bases). The CDR3 runs 16 residues. The germline V gene encodes CDR1 MGHRA and CDR2 YSYEKL. The germline V and J ends were trimmed by 0 bases and 3 bases, with 12 bases remaining between them. The CDR3 loop is CASSQDFGGPNQPQHF. The CDR3 region has the DNA TGCGCCAGCAGCCAAGATTTTGGGGGCCCCAATCAGCCCCAGCATTTT.

The V call is TRBV7-9, the J call TRBJ1-2, with D possibly matching TRBD1 (5 bases). V lost 3 bases and J 6 bases, leaving 14 bases between the germline ends. CDR3 size: 14 residues. Germline-derived CDR1 and CDR2 are SEHNR and FQNEAQ (reference sequence). The CDR3 sequence: CASSFLREVNGYTF. CDR3 in DNA: TGTGCCAGCAGCTTCCTCAGGGAGGTGAATGGCTACACCTTC.

V usage is TRBV2 and J usage is TRBJ2-6; 10 bases match TRBD1. The V segment lost 7 bases and the J segment 1 base; nucleotides outside the gene matches: 13. Germline CDR1 and CDR2: SNHLY and FYNNEI. This CDR3 has 19 amino acids. Here the CDR3 DNA reads TGTGCCAGCAACCCCGGCTGGGGACAGGGGTTATCTGGGGCCAACGTCCTGACTTTC. It yields the protein CASNPGWGQGLSGANVLTF.

The J gene is TRBJ2-7, the V gene TRBV27, with TRBD2 as a possible D gene (5 bases). Between the trimmed V and J ends, which lost 5 bases and 5 bases, there was a span of 16 bases. Germline loops: CDR1 MNHEY, CDR2 SMNVEV (reference sequence). This CDR3 has 14 residues. CDR3 sequence: CASSTLGNPHEQYF. The CDR3 bases are TGTGCCAGCAGTACCCTCGGGAACCCCCACGAGCAGTACTTC.

V is TRBV6-6 and J is TRBJ1-1; D not certain. Per germline, CDR1 MNHNY and CDR2 SVGAGI (reference sequence). The length of the CDR3 is 14 residues. V dropped 2 bases and J dropped 0 bases, with 7 bases sitting between them. The CDR3 coding sequence is TGTGCCAGCAGTTACCCAACAGTGAACACTGAAGCTTTCTTT. Translated, it gives CASSYPTVNTEAFF.

This chain uses TRBV7-3 with TRBJ2-7; 10 nucleotides align to TRBD2. The CDR3 covers 15 residues. Trimming at V came to 4 bases and at J to 1 base, leaving 4 bases not matched to a gene. CDR1 is SGHTA, CDR2 FQGTGA, per germline. The CDR3 DNA sequence: TGTGCCAGCAGCTCTAGCGGGAGTCCGTCCTACGAGCAGTACTTC. It translates to CASSSSGSPSYEQYF.

The chain has TRBV18 and TRBJ1-2, with D tentatively TRBD1 (6 bases). Trimming stripped 1 base from V and 2 bases from J, with 8 bases between. The CDR3 loop spans 14 amino acids. Germline assignment: CDR1 KGHSH and CDR2 LQKENI. DNA for the CDR3: TGTGCCAGCTCACCACTGGACAGAAACTATGGCTACACCTTC. Amino acids: CASSPLDRNYGYTF.

This chain connects TRBV27 to TRBJ2-7; 7 positions match TRBD2. The CDR3 loop spans 15 amino acids. Germline CDR1 and CDR2: MNHEY and SMNVEV (reference sequence). Germline trimming cut 3 bases from V and 1 base from J; bases unmatched to any gene: 6. CDR3 residues: CASSLGLAESYEQYF. As DNA, the CDR3 is TGTGCCAGCAGTTTGGGTCTAGCGGAGTCCTACGAGCAGTACTTC.

A single count supports this clone. This chain links TRBV6-5 with TRBJ2-1, with 8 positions matching TRBD2. This CDR3 comprises 16 residues. The V segment lost 2 bases and the J segment 8 bases; nucleotides outside the gene matches: 11. Germline CDR1 MNHEY, CDR2 SVGAGI. CDR3 region: CASSYVSGGPSYEQFF. CDR3 in DNA: TGTGCCAGCAGTTACGTCTCGGGAGGGCCTTCATATGAGCAGTTCTTC.

This chain links TRBV9 with TRBJ2-3, with TRBD1 identical over 8 bases. The V gene's germline CDR1 is SGDLS and CDR2 YYNGEE. J gave up 0 bases and V 2 bases, and 5 bases lay outside the gene matches. This CDR3 comprises 16 residues. CDR3 amino acids: CASSVAQGASTDTQYF. CDR3 in DNA: TGTGCCAGCAGCGTTGCTCAGGGGGCGAGCACAGATACGCAGTATTTT.

CDR3 in amino acids: CASSLRRLKGGRAFF. CDR3 coding DNA: TGTGCCAGCAGTCTCCGAAGACTGAAGGGAGGTCGAGCTTTCTTT. The V and J genes are TRBV28 and TRBJ1-1; D uncertain. V lost 5 bases and J 10 bases, leaving 23 bases between the germline ends. Germline assignment: CDR1 MDHEN and CDR2 SYDVKM. CDR3 length: 15 amino acids.

V and J are TRBV29-1 and TRBJ2-7; D may be TRBD1 (6 bases). The CDR3 loop spans 17 amino acids. The V gene's germline CDR1 is SQVTM and CDR2 ANQGSEA. Trimming took 4 bases from V and 0 from J, leaving 22 bases between them. The CDR3 nucleotides read TGCAGCGTTGGGGGTGTTGGGGGCGCTTCGGGCTCCTACGAGCAGTACTTC. Its translation is CSVGGVGGASGSYEQYF.

The J gene is TRBJ2-5, the V gene TRBV5-1; 7 nucleotides align to TRBD1. This CDR3 is built from 15 residues. J gave up 6 bases and V 0 bases, and 8 bases lay outside the gene matches. Germline V gene sequence: CDR1 SGHRS, CDR2 YFSETQ. The chain's CDR3 is CASSLGGGGMKTQYF. The CDR3 region has the DNA TGCGCCAGCAGCTTGGGAGGGGGCGGAATGAAGACCCAGTACTTC.

This clone was seen only a few times. V and J are TRBV5-1 and TRBJ1-6, with 8 bases that match TRBD1. Unmatched junction bases numbered 3, after V lost 4 bases and J lost 6 bases. CDR1 and CDR2 from the germline V gene are SGHRS and YFSETQ. The CDR3 totals 14 residues. In DNA, the CDR3 is TGCGCCAGCAGCCCCGGACAGGGTAATTCACCCCTCCACTTT. It translates to CASSPGQGNSPLHF. The whole variable domain, filled in from reference TRBV5-1 and TRBJ1-6, reads KAGVTQTPRYLIKTRGQQVTLSCSPISGHRSVSWYQQTPGQGLQFLFEYFSETQRNKGNFPGRFSGRQFSNSRSEMNVSTLELGDSALYLCASSPGQGNSPLHFGNGTRLTVT.

The J gene is TRBJ2-2, the V gene TRBV11-2, with 7 bases fitting TRBD2. The junction had 1 base not matched to a gene; V was cut back by 2 bases and J by 4 bases. The CDR3 has 14 residues. The V gene's germline CDR1 is SGHAT and CDR2 FQNNGV. DNA of the CDR3: TGTGCCAGCAGCTTATCGGGAGGCACCGGGGAGCTGTTTTTT. Translating it yields CASSLSGGTGELFF.